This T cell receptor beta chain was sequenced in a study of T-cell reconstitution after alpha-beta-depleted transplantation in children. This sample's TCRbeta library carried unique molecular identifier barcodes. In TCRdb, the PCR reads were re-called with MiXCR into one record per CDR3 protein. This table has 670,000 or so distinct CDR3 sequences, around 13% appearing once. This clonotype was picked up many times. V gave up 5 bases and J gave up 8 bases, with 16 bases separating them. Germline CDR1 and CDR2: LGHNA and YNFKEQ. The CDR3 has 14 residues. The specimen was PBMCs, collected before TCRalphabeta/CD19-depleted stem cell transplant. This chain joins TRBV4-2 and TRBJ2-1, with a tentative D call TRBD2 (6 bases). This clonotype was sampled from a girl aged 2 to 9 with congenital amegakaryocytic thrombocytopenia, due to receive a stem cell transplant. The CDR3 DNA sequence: TGTGCCAGCAGCGCCGTGTTCGGAGGGGATGAGCAGTTCTTC. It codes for CASSAVFGGDEQFF.